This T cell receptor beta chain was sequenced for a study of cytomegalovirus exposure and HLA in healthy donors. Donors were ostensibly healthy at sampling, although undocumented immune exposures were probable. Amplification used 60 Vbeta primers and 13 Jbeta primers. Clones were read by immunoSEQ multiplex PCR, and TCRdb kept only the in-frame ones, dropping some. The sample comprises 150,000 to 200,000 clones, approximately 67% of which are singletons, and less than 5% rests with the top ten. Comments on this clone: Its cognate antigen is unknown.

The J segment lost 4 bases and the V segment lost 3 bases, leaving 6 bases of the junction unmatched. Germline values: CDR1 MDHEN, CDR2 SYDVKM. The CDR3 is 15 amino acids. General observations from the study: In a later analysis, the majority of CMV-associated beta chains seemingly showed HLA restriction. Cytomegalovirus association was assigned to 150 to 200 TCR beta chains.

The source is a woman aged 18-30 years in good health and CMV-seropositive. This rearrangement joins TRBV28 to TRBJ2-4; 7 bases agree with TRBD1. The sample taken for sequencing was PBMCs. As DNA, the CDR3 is TGTGCCAGCAGTTTGTCCCGGGACAGTAAAAACATTCAGTACTTC. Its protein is CASSLSRDSKNIQYF.